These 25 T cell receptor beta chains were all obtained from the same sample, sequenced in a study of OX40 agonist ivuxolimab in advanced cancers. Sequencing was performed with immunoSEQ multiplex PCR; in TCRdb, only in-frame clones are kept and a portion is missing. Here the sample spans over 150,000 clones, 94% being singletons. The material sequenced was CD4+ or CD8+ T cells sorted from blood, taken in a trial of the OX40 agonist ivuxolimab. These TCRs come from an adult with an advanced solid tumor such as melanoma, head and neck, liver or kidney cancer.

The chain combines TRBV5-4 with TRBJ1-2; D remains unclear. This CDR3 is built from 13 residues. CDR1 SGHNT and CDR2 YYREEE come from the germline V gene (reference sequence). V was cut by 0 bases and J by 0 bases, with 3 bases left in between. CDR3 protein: CASSLDTNYGYTF. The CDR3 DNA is TGTGCCAGCAGCTTGGACACTAACTATGGCTACACCTTC. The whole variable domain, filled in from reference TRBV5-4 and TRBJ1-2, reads ETGVTQSPTHLIKTRGQQVTLRCSSQSGHNTVSWYQQALGQGPQFIFQYYREEENGRGNFPPRFSGLQFPNYSSELNVNALELDDSALYLCASSLDTNYGYTFGSGTRLTVV.

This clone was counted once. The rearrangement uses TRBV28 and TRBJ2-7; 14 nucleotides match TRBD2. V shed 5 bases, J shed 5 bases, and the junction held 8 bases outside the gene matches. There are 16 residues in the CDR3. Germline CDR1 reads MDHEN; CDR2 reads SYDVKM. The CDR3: CASSQGTSGSVDEQYF. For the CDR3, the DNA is TGTGCCAGCAGTCAAGGGACTAGCGGGAGCGTCGACGAGCAGTACTTC.

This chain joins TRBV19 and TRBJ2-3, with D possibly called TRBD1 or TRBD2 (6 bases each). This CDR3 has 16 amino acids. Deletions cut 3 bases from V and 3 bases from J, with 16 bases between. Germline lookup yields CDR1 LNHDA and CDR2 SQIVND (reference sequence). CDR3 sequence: CASSIAGGWGTDTQYF. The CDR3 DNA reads TGTGCCAGTAGTATTGCCGGGGGCTGGGGTACAGATACGCAGTATTTT.

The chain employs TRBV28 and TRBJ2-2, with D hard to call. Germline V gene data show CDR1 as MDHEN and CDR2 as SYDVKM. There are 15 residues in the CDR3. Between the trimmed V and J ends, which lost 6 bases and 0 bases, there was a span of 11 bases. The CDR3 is CASSPDNPNTGELFF. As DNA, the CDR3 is TGTGCCAGCAGCCCAGACAACCCGAACACCGGGGAGCTGTTTTTT.

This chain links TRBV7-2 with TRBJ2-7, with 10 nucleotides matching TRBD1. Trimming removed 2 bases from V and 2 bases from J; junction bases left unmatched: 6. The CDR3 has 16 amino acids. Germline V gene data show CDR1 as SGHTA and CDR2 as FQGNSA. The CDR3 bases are TGTGCCAGCAGCTTATGGGGGACAGGGGATACCTACGAGCAGTACTTC. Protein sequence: CASSLWGTGDTYEQYF.

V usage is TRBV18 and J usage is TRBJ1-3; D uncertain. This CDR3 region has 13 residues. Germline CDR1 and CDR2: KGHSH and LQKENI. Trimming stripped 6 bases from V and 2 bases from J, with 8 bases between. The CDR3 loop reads CASSLGTGNTIYF. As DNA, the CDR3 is TGTGCCAGCTCCCTTGGGACTGGAAACACCATATATTTT. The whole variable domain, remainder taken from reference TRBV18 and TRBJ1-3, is NAGVMQNPRHLVRRRGQEARLRCSPMKGHSHVYWYRQLPEEGLKFMVYLQKENIIDESGMPKERFSAEFPKEGPSILRIQQVVRGDSAAYFCASSLGTGNTIYFGEGSWLTVV.

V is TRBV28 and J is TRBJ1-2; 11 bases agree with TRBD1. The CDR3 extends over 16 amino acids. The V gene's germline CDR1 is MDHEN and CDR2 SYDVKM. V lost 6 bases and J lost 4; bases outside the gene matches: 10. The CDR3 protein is CASRGTGGSRFYGYTF. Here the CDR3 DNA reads TGTGCCAGCAGAGGGACAGGGGGTTCTAGATTCTATGGCTACACCTTC.

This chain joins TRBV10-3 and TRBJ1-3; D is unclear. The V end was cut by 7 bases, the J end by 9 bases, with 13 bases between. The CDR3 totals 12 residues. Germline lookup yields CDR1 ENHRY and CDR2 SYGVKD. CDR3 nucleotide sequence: TGTGCCATCAAGGCCGGCGAAGGCACCATATATTTT. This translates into CAIKAGEGTIYF.

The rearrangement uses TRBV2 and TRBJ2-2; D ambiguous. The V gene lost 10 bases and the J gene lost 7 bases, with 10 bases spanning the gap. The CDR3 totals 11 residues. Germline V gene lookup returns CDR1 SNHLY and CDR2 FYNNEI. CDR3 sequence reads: CATYLNGELFF. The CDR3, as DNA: TGTGCCACTTATTTAAACGGGGAGCTGTTTTTT.

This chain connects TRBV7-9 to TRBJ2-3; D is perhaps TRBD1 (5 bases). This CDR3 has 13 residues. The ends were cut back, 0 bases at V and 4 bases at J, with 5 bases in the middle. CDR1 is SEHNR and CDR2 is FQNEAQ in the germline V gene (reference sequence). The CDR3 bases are TGTGCCAGCAGCTTAGCCAGGGCAGATACGCAGTATTTT. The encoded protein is CASSLARADTQYF.

DNA for the CDR3: TGTGCCAGCAATATCGGGGGTCCTCTTTCCTACAATGAGCAGTTCTTC. Its translation: CASNIGGPLSYNEQFF. V and J are TRBV7-9 and TRBJ2-1, with D possibly TRBD2 on 6 matching bases. The CDR3 loop spans 16 amino acids. V was clipped by 7 bases and J by 1 base, with 17 bases between them. Germline V gives CDR1 SEHNR, CDR2 FQNEAQ (reference sequence).

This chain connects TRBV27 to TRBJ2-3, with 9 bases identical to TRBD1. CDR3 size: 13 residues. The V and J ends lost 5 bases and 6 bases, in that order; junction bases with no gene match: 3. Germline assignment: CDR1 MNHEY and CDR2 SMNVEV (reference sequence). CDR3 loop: CASSTGGPDTQYF. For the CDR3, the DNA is TGTGCCAGCAGTACAGGGGGCCCGGATACGCAGTATTTT.

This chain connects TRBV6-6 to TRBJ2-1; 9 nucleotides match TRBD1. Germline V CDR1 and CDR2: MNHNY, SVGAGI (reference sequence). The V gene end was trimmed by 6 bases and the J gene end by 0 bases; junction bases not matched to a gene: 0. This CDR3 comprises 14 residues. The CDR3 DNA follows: TGTGCCAGCAGGGGACAGGGCTCCTACAATGAGCAGTTCTTC. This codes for CASRGQGSYNEQFF.

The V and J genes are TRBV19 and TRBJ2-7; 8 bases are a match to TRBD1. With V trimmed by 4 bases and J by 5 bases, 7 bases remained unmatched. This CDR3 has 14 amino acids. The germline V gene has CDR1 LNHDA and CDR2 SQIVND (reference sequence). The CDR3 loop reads CASSTRQGPNEQYF. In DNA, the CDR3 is TGTGCCAGTAGTACCCGACAGGGGCCGAACGAGCAGTACTTC.

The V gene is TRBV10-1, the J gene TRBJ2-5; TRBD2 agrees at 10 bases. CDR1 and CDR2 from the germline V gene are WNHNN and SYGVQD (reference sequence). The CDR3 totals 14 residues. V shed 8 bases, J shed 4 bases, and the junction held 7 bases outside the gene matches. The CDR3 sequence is CASSSGGRGETQYF. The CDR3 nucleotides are TGCGCCAGCTCTAGCGGGGGCAGGGGAGAGACCCAGTACTTC.

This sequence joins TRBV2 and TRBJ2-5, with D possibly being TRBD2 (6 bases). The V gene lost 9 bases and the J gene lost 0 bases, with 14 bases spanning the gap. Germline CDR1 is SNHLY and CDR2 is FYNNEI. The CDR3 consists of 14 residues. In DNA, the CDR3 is TGTGCCAGTGACGGGGGACTGTACCAAGAGACCCAGTACTTC. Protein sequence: CASDGGLYQETQYF.

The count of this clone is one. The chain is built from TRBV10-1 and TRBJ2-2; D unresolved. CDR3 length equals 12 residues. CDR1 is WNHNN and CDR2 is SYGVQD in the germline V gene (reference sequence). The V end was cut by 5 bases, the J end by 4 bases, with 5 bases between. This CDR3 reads CASSRSTGELFF. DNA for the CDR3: TGCGCCAGCAGTCGCAGCACCGGGGAGCTGTTTTTT.

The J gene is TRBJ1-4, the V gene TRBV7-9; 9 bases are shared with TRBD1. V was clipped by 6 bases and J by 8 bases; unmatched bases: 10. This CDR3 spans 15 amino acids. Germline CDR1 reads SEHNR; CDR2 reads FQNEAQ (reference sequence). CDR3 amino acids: CASSKQGARQEKLFF. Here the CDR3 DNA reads TGTGCCAGCAGTAAACAGGGGGCTAGGCAGGAAAAACTGTTTTTT.

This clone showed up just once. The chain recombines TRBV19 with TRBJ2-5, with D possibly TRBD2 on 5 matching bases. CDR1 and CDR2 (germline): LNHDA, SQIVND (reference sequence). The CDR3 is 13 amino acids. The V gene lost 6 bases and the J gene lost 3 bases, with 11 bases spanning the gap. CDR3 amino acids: CASRGRGEETQYF. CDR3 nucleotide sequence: TGTGCCAGTAGGGGTCGGGGAGAAGAGACCCAGTACTTC.

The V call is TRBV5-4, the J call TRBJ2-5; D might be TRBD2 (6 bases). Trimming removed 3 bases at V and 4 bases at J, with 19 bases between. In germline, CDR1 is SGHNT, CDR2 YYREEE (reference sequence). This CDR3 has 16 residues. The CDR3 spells CASSSTKRLGGETQYF. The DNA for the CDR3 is TGTGCCAGCAGCTCGACGAAACGGCTGGGGGGAGAGACCCAGTACTTC.

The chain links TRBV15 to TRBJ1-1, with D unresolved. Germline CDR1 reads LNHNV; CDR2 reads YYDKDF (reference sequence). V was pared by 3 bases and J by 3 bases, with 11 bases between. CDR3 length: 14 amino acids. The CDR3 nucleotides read TGTGCCACCAGCAGGCTGGGGAGTCACACTGAAGCTTTCTTT. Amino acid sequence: CATSRLGSHTEAFF.

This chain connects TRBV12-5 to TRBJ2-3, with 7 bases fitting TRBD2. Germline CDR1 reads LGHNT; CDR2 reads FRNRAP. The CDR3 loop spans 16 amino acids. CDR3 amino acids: CASINRRRELSDTQYF. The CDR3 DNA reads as TGTGCCTCAATCAACAGAAGGCGGGAGTTATCAGATACGCAGTATTTT.

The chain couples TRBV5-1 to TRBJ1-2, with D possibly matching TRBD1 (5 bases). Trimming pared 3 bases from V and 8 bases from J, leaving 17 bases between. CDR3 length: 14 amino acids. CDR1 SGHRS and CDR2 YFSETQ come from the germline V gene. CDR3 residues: CASSWLDTGRGYTF. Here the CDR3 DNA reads TGCGCCAGCAGCTGGTTGGACACCGGACGGGGCTACACCTTC. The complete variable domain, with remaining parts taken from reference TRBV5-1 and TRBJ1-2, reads KAGVTQTPRYLIKTRGQQVTLSCSPISGHRSVSWYQQTPGQGLQFLFEYFSETQRNKGNFPGRFSGRQFSNSRSEMNVSTLELGDSALYLCASSWLDTGRGYTFGSGTRLTVV.

The CDR3 is CASSSEPASTDTQYF. The CDR3 DNA follows: TGCGCCAGCAGCTCCGAACCTGCTAGCACAGATACGCAGTATTTT. V gene TRBV5-1 combines with J gene TRBJ2-3; D uncertain. With 3 bases removed from V and 0 bases from J, the gap between germline ends came to 11 bases. CDR1 is SGHRS and CDR2 is YFSETQ in the germline V gene. The CDR3 totals 15 residues.

The CDR3: CASSTDRHFSFSNYGYTF. The CDR3 DNA is TGTGCCAGCAGCACCGACAGGCATTTCTCTTTCTCTAACTATGGCTACACCTTC. The chain employs TRBV28 and TRBJ1-2; tentatively, D is TRBD1 (6 bases). The CDR3 has 18 amino acids. Trimming took off 6 bases at V and 0 bases at J, with 23 bases between the two ends. Per germline, CDR1 MDHEN and CDR2 SYDVKM.